This T cell receptor beta chain was identified during a study of blood T cell repertoires in COVID-19. Across the study: Specimens from acute and convalescent COVID-19 originated in the United States, Italy and Spain. PBMCs, B-cell-depleted T cells, or T cells were the source of the cDNA or gDNA that made up the material.

Original methodology: Nucleated cell number was recorded as an estimate derived from reference gene primer amplification. Generated by immunoSEQ multiplex PCR, the TCRdb table keeps only in-frame clones and is missing some. The DNA was the basis for D and trimming; V, J and clone size are from that table. Seen here are over 35,000 clones, 90% observed once, and the top ten hold over 15%. CDR1 and CDR2 from the germline V gene are LNHDA and SQIVND (reference sequence). The CDR3 length is 15 residues. Trimming pared 7 bases from V and 2 bases from J, leaving 15 bases between. This chain connects TRBV19 to TRBJ1-5, with D hard to call. Sequenced sample: peripheral blood. The TCR sequence derives from an older man with active COVID-19. The DNA of the CDR3 is TGTGCCAGTACCGCGGGTTATGGGGGCAATCAGCCCCAGCATTTT. This translates into CASTAGYGGNQPQHF.